This passage covers 13 T cell receptor beta chains from one sample sequenced in a study of cytomegalovirus exposure and HLA in healthy donors. Amplification used 60 Vbeta primers and 13 Jbeta primers. Produced via immunoSEQ multiplex PCR; TCRdb's table is partial and in-frame only. The sample carries about 150,000 clones, approximately 85% recorded once. The sample consisted of PBMCs. The origin of the receptors is a woman between 35 and 50 years old in good health and CMV-seronegative.

CDR3 in DNA: TGTGCCAGCAGGGGGCGGGGAGAAGAGCAGTTCTTC. Protein product: CASRGRGEEQFF. J is TRBJ2-1 and V is TRBV2; the D gene is possibly TRBD2 (6 bases). The germline V gene encodes CDR1 SNHLY and CDR2 FYNNEI. Trimming took off 6 bases at V and 10 bases at J, with 13 bases between the two ends. The CDR3 contains 12 residues.

The chain joins TRBV11-1 to TRBJ2-1; D is unclear. Trimming took 2 bases from V and 0 from J, leaving 5 bases between them. The germline gives CDR1 SGHAT, CDR2 FQDESV (reference sequence). This CDR3 is built from 14 residues. The CDR3 reads CASSLTYSYNEQFF. CDR3 nucleotide sequence: TGTGCCAGCAGCTTAACCTACTCCTACAATGAGCAGTTCTTC.

This clone has more than one count but fewer than ten. The chain recombines TRBV28 with TRBJ2-7, with D possibly TRBD2 on 6 matching bases. The CDR3 length is 14 residues. Trimming took 6 bases from V and 4 from J, leaving 16 bases between them. Per germline, CDR1 MDHEN and CDR2 SYDVKM. CDR3 region: CASSPPGTPYEQYF. The CDR3 bases are TGTGCCAGCAGCCCTCCGGGGACTCCATACGAGCAGTACTTC. Full variable domain (outside the CDR3, taken from reference TRBV28 and TRBJ2-7): DVKVTQSSRYLVKRTGEKVFLECVQDMDHENMFWYRQDPGLGLRLIYFSYDVKMKEKGDIPEGYSVSREKKERFSLILESASTNQTSMYLCASSPPGTPYEQYFGPGTRLTVT.

The chain is built from TRBV28 and TRBJ2-1; 10 bases are a match to TRBD2. The germline V gene has CDR1 MDHEN and CDR2 SYDVKM. The CDR3 runs to 15 residues. V shed 6 bases and J 2 bases; nucleotides not matched to a gene: 4. The CDR3 protein is CASRLLAGAYNEQFF. CDR3 nucleotide sequence: TGTGCCAGCAGGCTTCTAGCGGGAGCCTACAATGAGCAGTTCTTC.

The J gene is TRBJ1-3, the V gene TRBV7-2; D is possibly TRBD1 (5 bases). Germline loops: CDR1 SGHTA, CDR2 FQGNSA. V lost 5 bases and J lost 2, with 13 bases in between. The CDR3 totals 15 residues. CDR3 in DNA: TGTGCCAGCAGCCAAATGGGGCAGCCTGGAAACACCATATATTTT. Translating it yields CASSQMGQPGNTIYF.

This clone was observed a few times. The chain carries TRBV7-2 and TRBJ2-3; no firm D call. Germline CDR1 is SGHTA and CDR2 is FQGNSA. V lost 5 bases to trimming and J lost 3 bases, with 6 bases between them. The CDR3 sequence is 12 residues long. The CDR3 DNA reads TGTGCCAGCAGCCCCTTTACAGATACGCAGTATTTT. This gives the protein CASSPFTDTQYF.

The J gene is TRBJ1-5, the V gene TRBV2, with a possible D match to TRBD1 (6 bases). The germline gives CDR1 SNHLY, CDR2 FYNNEI. The CDR3 runs 14 residues. V was pared by 7 bases and J by 6 bases, with 16 bases between. The DNA for the CDR3 is TGTGCCAGCACCGGGGGGGCCGTTGCTCAGCCCCAGCATTTT. The encoded protein is CASTGGAVAQPQHF. Combining the CDR3 with reference TRBV2 and TRBJ1-5 gives the whole variable domain EPEVTQTPSHQVTQMGQEVILRCVPISNHLYFYWYRQILGQKVEFLVSFYNNEISEKSEIFDDQFSVERPDGSNFTLKIRSTKLEDSAMYFCASTGGAVAQPQHFGDGTRLSIL.

There are a few counts of this clone. DNA of the CDR3: TGTGCCAGCAGCTTGGCCCCAAATTATCAGCCCCAGCATTTT. It codes for CASSLAPNYQPQHF. This sequence joins TRBV5-8 and TRBJ1-5; D is ambiguous. This CDR3 is built from 14 residues. Germline V lookup: CDR1 SGHTS, CDR2 YDEGEE. V lost 0 bases, J lost 5 bases, and 9 bases lay in between.

Points on this clone: The same CDR3 also results from other DNA sequences found in this sample. The V call is TRBV5-1, the J call TRBJ2-1, with 8 positions matching TRBD1. Trimming took 4 bases from V and 4 from J; bases not matched to a gene: 7. The CDR3 extends over 15 amino acids. Germline CDR1 SGHRS, CDR2 YFSETQ. Here the CDR3 reads CASSTQGASYNEQFF. The CDR3 bases are TGCGCCAGCAGCACGCAGGGGGCGTCATACAATGAGCAGTTCTTC.

This chain joins TRBV7-9 and TRBJ2-3; D is uncertain. The CDR3 loop spans 13 amino acids. CDR1 and CDR2 (germline): SEHNR, FQNEAQ (reference sequence). Trimming took 7 bases from V and 1 from J, leaving 9 bases between them. CDR3 coding DNA: TGTGCCAGCACCCTCCAGGGCACAGATACGCAGTATTTT. It is translated as CASTLQGTDTQYF.

The chain carries TRBV5-1 and TRBJ1-4; weak D call: TRBD1 (5 bases). Germline CDR1 is SGHRS and CDR2 is YFSETQ. The ends were cut back, 0 bases at V and 4 bases at J, with 10 bases in the middle. The CDR3 spans 15 residues. The CDR3 nucleotides are TGCGCCAGCAGCTTGGAGGGGCAGGATAATGAAAAACTGTTTTTT. Its protein product is CASSLEGQDNEKLFF.

V usage is TRBV4-1 and J usage is TRBJ2-7; possible D gene TRBD2, 5 bases. The germline V and J ends were trimmed by 1 base and 4 bases, with 11 bases remaining between them. The CDR3 extends over 14 amino acids. Germline-derived CDR1 and CDR2 are MGHRA and YSYEKL. Written as DNA, the CDR3 is TGCGCCAGCAGCCAAGGGAGGCGTTCTTACGAGCAGTACTTC. This translates into CASSQGRRSYEQYF.

V gene TRBV2 combines with J gene TRBJ2-3; the match to TRBD2 covers 13 bases. V was clipped by 6 bases and J by 5 bases; unmatched bases: 5. Germline lookup yields CDR1 SNHLY and CDR2 FYNNEI. The CDR3 runs to 15 residues. The CDR3 protein is CASRGLAGRGDTQYF. The CDR3 DNA is TGTGCCAGCAGGGGACTAGCGGGACGGGGAGATACGCAGTATTTT.